The rows below give T cell receptor beta chains drawn from one sample of a study of T cell responses to AZD1222 COVID-19 vaccine. Sequenced by immunoSEQ multiplex PCR; TCRdb stores in-frame clones only, minus some. The table records about 150,000 clones, 85% to 95% of them present only once. The material sequenced was peripheral blood, taken on day 0 of AZD1222 vaccination. These receptors came from an adult in good health. Both conserved end residues are part of each CDR3. D genes are given only for firm matches. Clone size, where shown, is once, few, many, or a class for clones that have expanded.

>NA|TRBV7-2|TRBJ2-2|NA
TGTGCCAGCAGCTCCCCCCCCCTAGTAGGTCTCCCCGGGGAGCTGTTTTTT
CASSSPPLVGLPGELFF
>NA|TRBV6-5|TRBJ2-2|NA
TGTGCCAGCAGTTGGGAAAGGGGATCAGCCGGGGAGCTGTTTTTT
CASSWERGSAGELFF
>NA|TRBV2|TRBJ1-3|NA
TGTGCCAGCAGTGAAGCATTCCTCCCTCTCTCTGGAAACACCATATATTTT
CASSEAFLPLSGNTIYF
>once|TRBV27|TRBJ1-5|NA
TGTGCCAGCAGTTTCCAGGGGAGCAATCAGCCCCAGCATTTT
CASSFQGSNQPQHF
>NA|TRBV6-1|TRBJ1-1|NA
TGTGCCAGCAGTGAAAAGGAGGGGGAAGGAGGCACTGAAGCTTTCTTT
CASSEKEGEGGTEAFF
>NA|TRBV7-3|TRBJ1-1|TRBD1
TGTGCCAGCAGCCAACAGGGGGGGACTGAAGCTTTCTTT
CASSQQGGTEAFF
>NA|TRBV10-3|TRBJ2-3|NA
TGTGCCATCAGTGACCAACCAGGGACAGATACGCAGTATTTT
CAISDQPGTDTQYF
>NA|TRBV7-2|TRBJ1-2|TRBD1
TGTGCCAGCAGCGCGGACAGGGACCACTATGGCTACACCTTC
CASSADRDHYGYTF
>NA|TRBV5-6|TRBJ2-7|NA
TGTGCCAGCAGCCCGAGACAGATATCCTACGAGCAGTACTTC
CASSPRQISYEQYF
>NA|TRBV3-1/TRBV3-2|TRBJ1-3|NA
TGTGCCAGCAACGAACGGGGTTTCTCTGGAAACACCATATATTTT
CASNERGFSGNTIYF
>NA|TRBV5-4|TRBJ2-1|NA
TGTGCCAGCAGCTCCGGGGGTGATGAGCAGTTCTTC
CASSSGGDEQFF
>NA|TRBV4-1|TRBJ2-4|TRBD1
TGCGCCAGCAGCCCCACGCCGGGACAGGGGGCCAAAAACATTCAGTACTTC
CASSPTPGQGAKNIQYF
>NA|TRBV12-5|TRBJ1-5|NA
TGTGCTAGTGGCCCCAATCAGCCCCAGCATTTT
CASGPNQPQHF
>NA|TRBV25-1|TRBJ1-2|NA
TGTGCCAGCAGTGGGACAGAAAGCTATGGCTACACCTTC
CASSGTESYGYTF
>NA|TRBV3-1/TRBV3-2|TRBJ2-1|NA
TGTGCCAGCAGCCCCGCAAGGGACAATGAGCAGTTCTTC
CASSPARDNEQFF
>NA|TRBV30|TRBJ1-5|NA
TGTGCCTGGAGGCAATCCGGGGCTCAGCCCCAGCATTTT
CAWRQSGAQPQHF
>once|TRBV7-9|TRBJ2-7|NA
TGTGCCAGCAGCTTAGGGGCCGACGAGCAGTACTTC
CASSLGADEQYF
>NA|TRBV30|TRBJ2-1|TRBD2
TGTGCCGTTGCCGGTATAGCGGGGGGGTACAATGAGCAGTTCTTC
CAVAGIAGGYNEQFF